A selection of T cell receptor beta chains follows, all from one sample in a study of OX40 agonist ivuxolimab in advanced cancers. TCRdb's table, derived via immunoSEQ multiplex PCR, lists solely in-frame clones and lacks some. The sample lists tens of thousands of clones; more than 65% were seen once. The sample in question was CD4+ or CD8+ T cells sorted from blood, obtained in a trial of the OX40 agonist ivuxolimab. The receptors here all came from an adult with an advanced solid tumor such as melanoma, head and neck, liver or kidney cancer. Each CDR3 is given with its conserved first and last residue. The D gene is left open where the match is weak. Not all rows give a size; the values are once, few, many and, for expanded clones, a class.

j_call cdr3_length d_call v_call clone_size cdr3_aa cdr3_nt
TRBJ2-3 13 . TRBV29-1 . CSVASPSTDTQYF TGCAGCGTTGCTAGCCCTAGCACAGATACGCAGTATTTT
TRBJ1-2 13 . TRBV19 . CASSSTGRSGYTF TGTGCCAGTAGTAGCACAGGGAGGAGTGGCTACACCTTC
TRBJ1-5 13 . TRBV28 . CASSFRGDQPQHF TGTGCCAGCAGTTTTCGGGGGGATCAGCCCCAGCATTTT
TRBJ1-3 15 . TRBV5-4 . CASSLGFPSGNTIYF TGTGCCAGCAGCCTAGGTTTCCCCTCTGGAAACACCATATATTTT
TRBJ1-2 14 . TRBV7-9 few CASSFINSDYGYTF TGTGCCAGCAGTTTTATAAACTCTGACTATGGCTACACCTTC
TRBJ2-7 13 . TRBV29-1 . CSVDREASYEQYF TGCAGCGTTGACAGGGAGGCCTCCTACGAGCAGTACTTC
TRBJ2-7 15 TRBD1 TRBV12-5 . CASGLVLGGYYEQYF TGTGCTAGTGGTTTGGTACTAGGGGGCTACTACGAGCAGTACTTC
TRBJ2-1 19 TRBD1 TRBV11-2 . CASSHRILTGTGSYNEQFF TGTGCCAGCAGCCACCGTATTCTAACCGGGACAGGTAGTTACAATGAGCAGTTCTTC
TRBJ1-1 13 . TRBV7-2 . CASSSRANTEAFF TGTGCCAGCAGCAGCAGGGCGAACACTGAAGCTTTCTTT
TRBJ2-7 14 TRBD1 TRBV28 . CASSSETGSYEQYF TGTGCCAGCAGTTCCGAGACAGGGTCCTACGAGCAGTACTTC
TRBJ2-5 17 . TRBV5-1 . CASSSSPGTFLQETQYF TGCGCCAGCAGCAGCTCCCCCGGGACATTTTTACAAGAGACCCAGTACTTC
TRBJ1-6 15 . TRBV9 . CASSEGGERNSPLHF TGTGCCAGCAGCGAAGGGGGGGAAAGAAATTCACCCCTCCACTTT
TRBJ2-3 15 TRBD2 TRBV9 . CASTTRGTSVDTQYF TGTGCCAGCACCACTAGGGGAACTAGCGTAGATACGCAGTATTTT
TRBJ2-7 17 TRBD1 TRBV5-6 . CASSLGGSAGGRYEQYF TGTGCCAGCAGCTTGGGCGGATCAGCAGGGGGCAGGTACGAGCAGTACTTC
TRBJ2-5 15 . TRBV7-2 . CASSLDGSWGETQYF TGTGCCAGCAGCTTAGACGGCAGCTGGGGGGAGACCCAGTACTTC
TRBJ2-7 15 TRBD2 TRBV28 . CASSLVAGGFYEQYF TGTGCCAGCAGTTTAGTAGCGGGAGGGTTCTACGAGCAGTACTTC
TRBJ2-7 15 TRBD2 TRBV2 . CASSDKSGGSYEQYF TGTGCCAGCAGTGATAAAAGCGGGGGCTCCTACGAGCAGTACTTC
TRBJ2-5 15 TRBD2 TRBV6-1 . CASRYSGGAAETQYF TGTGCCAGCAGGTATAGCGGGGGGGCCGCAGAGACCCAGTACTTC
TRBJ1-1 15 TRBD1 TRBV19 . CASRPPDRVATEAFF TGTGCCAGTAGACCGCCGGACAGGGTAGCCACTGAAGCTTTCTTT
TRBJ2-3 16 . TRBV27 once CASSLSKGVSTDTQYF TGTGCCAGCAGTCTCTCGAAGGGAGTGAGCACAGATACGCAGTATTTT
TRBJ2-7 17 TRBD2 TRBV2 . CASLFDPSGKTSYEQYF TGTGCCAGCCTTTTTGACCCTAGCGGGAAAACCTCCTACGAGCAGTACTTC
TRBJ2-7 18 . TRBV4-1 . CASSQDGLLGGKGYEQYF TGCGCCAGCAGCCAAGATGGCCTTCTGGGGGGAAAAGGCTACGAGCAGTACTTC
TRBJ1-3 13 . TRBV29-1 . CSAGTSGGNTIYF TGCAGCGCAGGGACTTCGGGAGGAAACACCATATATTTT
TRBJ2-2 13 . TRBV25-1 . CASTDRVGGELFF TGTGCCAGCACCGATCGTGTGGGCGGGGAGCTGTTTTTT
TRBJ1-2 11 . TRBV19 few CASSRVREYTF TGTGCCAGTAGTCGTGTCAGGGAGTACACCTTC
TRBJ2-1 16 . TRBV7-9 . CASSYWGRDRANEQFF TGTGCCAGCAGCTATTGGGGCCGGGACCGGGCGAATGAGCAGTTCTTC
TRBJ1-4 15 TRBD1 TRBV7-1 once CASSLSGTGSRKLFF TGTGCCAGCAGCTTATCCGGGACAGGGTCGCGCAAACTGTTTTTT
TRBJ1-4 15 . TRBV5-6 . CASSADSGTNEKLFF TGTGCCAGCAGTGCGGACAGCGGGACTAATGAAAAACTGTTTTTT
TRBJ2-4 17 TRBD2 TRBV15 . CATSRGGSGSRENIQYF TGTGCCACCAGCAGGGGGGGGAGCGGGAGCCGAGAGAACATTCAGTACTTC
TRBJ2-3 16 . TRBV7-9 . CASSLRGRGSTDTQYF TGTGCCAGCAGCTTACGGGGGCGTGGGAGCACAGATACGCAGTATTTT
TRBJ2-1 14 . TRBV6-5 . CASSYSGLYNEQFF TGTGCCAGCAGTTACTCCGGACTGTACAATGAGCAGTTCTTC
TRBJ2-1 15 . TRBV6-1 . CASSVSQGSYNEQFF TGTGCCAGCAGTGTCAGCCAAGGCTCCTACAATGAGCAGTTCTTC
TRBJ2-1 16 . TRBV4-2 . CASSPAALADYNEQFF TGTGCCAGCAGCCCCGCGGCACTAGCTGATTACAATGAGCAGTTCTTC
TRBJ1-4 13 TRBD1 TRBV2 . CAGNRGLNEKLFF TGTGCCGGAAACAGGGGTTTGAATGAAAAACTGTTTTTT
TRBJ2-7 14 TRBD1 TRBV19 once CASSIGGQSYEQYF TGTGCCAGTAGTATAGGGGGACAGTCCTACGAGCAGTACTTC
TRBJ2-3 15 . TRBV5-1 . CASNLGRGRGDTQYF TGCGCCAGCAACTTGGGGAGGGGGCGAGGAGATACGCAGTATTTT